Here is one T cell receptor beta chain with its context. Methods used by the authors: Amplification of reference gene primers was used by the study to estimate nucleated cell counts. Clones were sequenced by immunoSEQ multiplex PCR, and TCRdb holds only the in-frame ones, with some missing. Clonal size and the V and J genes are those of that table, whereas D and trimming came from the DNA. The table shows 300,000 to 350,000 clones, with about 86% occurring only once. The sample comes from a study of blood T cell repertoires in COVID-19. Study at large: T cells, B-cell-depleted T cells, or PBMCs provided the cDNA or gDNA that served as material.

The source of this sequence is a young man with active or convalescent COVID-19. Sample: peripheral blood.

CDR3: CASSLADRDHNEQFF. CDR3 nucleotides: TGTGCCAGCAGTTTGGCTGACAGAGACCACAATGAGCAGTTCTTC. The chain combines TRBV28 with TRBJ2-1; possible D gene TRBD1, 5 bases. Trimming cost V 3 bases and J 5 bases, with 14 bases left between them. The CDR3 has 15 amino acids. Germline CDR1 is MDHEN and CDR2 is SYDVKM.